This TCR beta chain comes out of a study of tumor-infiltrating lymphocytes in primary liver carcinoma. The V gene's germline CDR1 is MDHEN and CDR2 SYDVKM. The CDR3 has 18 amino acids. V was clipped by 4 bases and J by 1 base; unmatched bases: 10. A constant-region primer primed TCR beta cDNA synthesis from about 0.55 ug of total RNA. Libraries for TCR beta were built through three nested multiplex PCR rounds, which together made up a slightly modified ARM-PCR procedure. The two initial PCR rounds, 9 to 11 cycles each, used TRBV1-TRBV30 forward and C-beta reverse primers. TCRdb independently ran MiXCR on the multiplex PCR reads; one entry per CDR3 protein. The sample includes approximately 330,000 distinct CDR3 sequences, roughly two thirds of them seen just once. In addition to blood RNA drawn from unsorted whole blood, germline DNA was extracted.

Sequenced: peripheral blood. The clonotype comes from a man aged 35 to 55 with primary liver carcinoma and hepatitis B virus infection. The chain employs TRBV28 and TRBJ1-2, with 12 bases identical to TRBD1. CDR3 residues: CASSSRDRGQTFNYGYTF. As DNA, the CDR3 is TGTGCCAGCAGTTCCCGGGACAGGGGGCAAACCTTTAACTATGGCTACACCTTC.